This T cell receptor (beta chain) was identified during a study of STAT3 mutations in large granular lymphocyte leukemia. Turning to the study itself: Roughly half of the longitudinally sequenced T-LGLL patients carried detectable canonical activating STAT3 mutations.

Sequencing was performed with immunoSEQ multiplex PCR; in TCRdb, only in-frame clones are kept and a portion is missing. The data show more than 10,000 clones, roughly 80% seen once. CDR3 length: 15 residues. The trim removed 2 bases at V and 4 bases at J, leaving 1 base unmatched. Germline lookup yields CDR1 MNHEY and CDR2 SMNVEV (reference sequence). General study results and limits: In T-cell large granular lymphocyte leukemia, about half of patients showed multiple immunodominant subclonotypes.

On this clone: Its antigen is not known.

The rearrangement uses TRBV27 and TRBJ2-2; 10 bases fit TRBD1. The source material was peripheral blood mononuclear cells. This clonotype was sampled from a man aged 60-69 years with T-cell large granular lymphocyte leukemia. Some clones in this sample may be carry-over from other donors' samples. The CDR3 loop reads CASSLGTGATGELFF. CDR3 nucleotide sequence: TGTGCCAGCAGTTTAGGGACAGGGGCCACCGGGGAGCTGTTTTTT.